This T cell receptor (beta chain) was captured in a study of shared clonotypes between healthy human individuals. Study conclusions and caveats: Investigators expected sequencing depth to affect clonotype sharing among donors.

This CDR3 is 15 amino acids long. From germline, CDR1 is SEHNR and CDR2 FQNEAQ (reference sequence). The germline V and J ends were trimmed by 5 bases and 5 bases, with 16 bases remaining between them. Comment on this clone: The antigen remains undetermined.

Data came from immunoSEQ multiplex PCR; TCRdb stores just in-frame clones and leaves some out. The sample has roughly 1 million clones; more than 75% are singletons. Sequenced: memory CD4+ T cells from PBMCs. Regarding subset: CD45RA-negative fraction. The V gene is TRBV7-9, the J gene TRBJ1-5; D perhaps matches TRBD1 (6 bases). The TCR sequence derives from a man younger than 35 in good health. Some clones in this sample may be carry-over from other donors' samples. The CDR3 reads CASSNGEGVHQPQHF. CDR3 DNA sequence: TGTGCCAGCAGCAACGGTGAGGGGGTACATCAGCCCCAGCATTTT.